These T cell receptor beta chains were read from a single sample in a study of blood T cell repertoires in COVID-19. Sequencing used immunoSEQ multiplex PCR; TCRdb keeps in-frame clones, though not all of them. The table has approximately 75,000 clones, 88% seen once. The specimen sequenced was peripheral blood. These receptors were collected from a man over 45 with acute or convalescent COVID-19. CDR3s include the opening cysteine and the closing phenylalanine or tryptophan.

v_call cdr3_aa
TRBV6-5 CASSYSSREETQYF
TRBV15 CATSGRQTFEQYF
TRBV6-1 CASSEGTGFYEQYF
TRBV28 CASSLAGNEKLFF
TRBV6-2/TRBV6-3 CASSRGIGGSNQPQHF
TRBV5-1 CASSSGQGNTEAFF
TRBV11-2 CASSLARIDEQYF
TRBV18 CASSLNRDTGELFF
TRBV19 CASSNRAEREQYF
TRBV19 CASRNGNSPLHF
TRBV5-1 CASSQRTGRYNEQFF
TRBV21-1 CASSNGHQGYPTDTQYF
TRBV5-8 CASSYGRQGSQPQHF
TRBV27 CASSPIAGVWNEQFF
TRBV9 CASSVLAGGGNEQFF
TRBV5-1 CASSLQGADGYTF
TRBV3-1/TRBV3-2 CASSQDSGLGGYTF
TRBV7-9 CASSFSGDYGEAFF
TRBV7-8 CASSPYLGAQHF
TRBV12-5 CASGLARTGNTEAFF
TRBV6-5 CASSWTDYGYTF
TRBV25-1 CASRGRQGAQYF
TRBV12-3/TRBV12-4 CASSLGGREKLFF
TRBV5-1 CASSLANQGARETQYF
TRBV7-7 CASSLDRADTQYF
TRBV10-3 CATPVGPGGETQYF
TRBV7-9 CASSKAGTAGYGYTF
TRBV5-1 CASSRGTSGGPNTGELFF
TRBV27 CASSPGQGGSPLHF
TRBV19 CASRRVSGANVLTF
TRBV6-5 CASTTGTGGREQYF
TRBV12-3/TRBV12-4 CASSRGYGGELFF
TRBV19 CASSFGRNQPQHF
TRBV10-1 CASSASKGGGYTF
TRBV19 CASSRGPGQGNSPLHF
TRBV7-3 CASSPELLAGGRTSTDTQYF
TRBV10-3 CAISRDISNYGYTF
TRBV24-1 CATSGGVGAKNIQYF
TRBV30 CAWSVGQGRAYEQYF
TRBV11-1 CASSLGGGKDTEAFF
TRBV4-2 CASSQDKDRGSRAFF
TRBV9 CASSVDSSSYNEQFF
TRBV5-1 CASSGTGVGANVLTF
TRBV6-5 CASSPGEWQPQHF
TRBV18 CASSQGQGNTEAFF
TRBV6-5 CASSQGIGTGELFF
TRBV6-2/TRBV6-3 CASSYYLGQGLPEAFF
TRBV3-1/TRBV3-2 CASSQRTEDSPLHF
TRBV19 CASSITSGGPDTQYF
TRBV5-1 CASSLATGTANKDTGELFF
TRBV6-5 CATRRDRFTDTQYF
TRBV5-6 CASSLWGDGYEQYF
TRBV19 CASSSMTGTGGTIYF